These 23 T cell receptor beta chains were sequenced from one sample in a study of beta chain features in type 1 diabetes. cDNA synthesis used the whole RNA isolate, giving expressed TCRB sequences. Profiling relied on immunoSEQ multiplex PCR, and the TCRdb table lists in-frame clones only, not all of them. The sample has 300,000 to 400,000 clones; 10% to 15% are singletons. The sample taken for sequencing was naive CD4+ T cells from blood. The receptors here all came from a man aged 18 to 30 in good health.

In this sample, this clone turned up a few times. The V gene is TRBV7-2, the J gene TRBJ2-1; the D is unclear. The CDR3 extends over 16 amino acids. The V gene lost 5 bases and the J gene lost 0 bases, with 14 bases spanning the gap. The V gene's germline CDR1 is SGHTA and CDR2 FQGNSA. The CDR3, as DNA: TGTGCCAGCAGCCCAGCCAGCGCGAGCTCCTACAATGAGCAGTTCTTC. Translated: CASSPASASSYNEQFF.

There are a few counts of this clone. The rearrangement links TRBV30 to TRBJ1-1; D gene ambiguous. V lost 3 bases and J 0 bases, leaving 14 bases between the germline ends. CDR1 is GTSNPN and CDR2 is SVGIG in the germline V gene (reference sequence). CDR3 length: 15 amino acids. CDR3 amino acids: CAWSLFGWLNTEAFF. CDR3 coding DNA: TGTGCCTGGAGCCTGTTCGGGTGGCTGAACACTGAAGCTTTCTTT.

The chain links TRBV29-1 to TRBJ1-1; D uncertain. The ends were cut back, 4 bases at V and 0 bases at J, with 9 bases in the middle. This CDR3 comprises 13 residues. Germline-derived CDR1 and CDR2 are SQVTM and ANQGSEA. CDR3 in amino acids: CSVVQYMNTEAFF. As DNA, the CDR3 is TGCAGCGTTGTCCAGTATATGAACACTGAAGCTTTCTTT.

The chain links TRBV7-2 to TRBJ2-6; perhaps TRBD2 as D (6 bases). V was cut by 0 bases and J by 1 base, with 10 bases left in between. This CDR3 is 17 amino acids long. CDR1 is SGHTA and CDR2 is FQGNSA in the germline V gene. The CDR3 spells CASSLAPGGSGANVLTF. CDR3 nucleotides: TGTGCCAGCAGCTTAGCGCCTGGAGGGTCTGGGGCCAACGTCCTGACTTTC.

This clone came up a few times. The genes are TRBV14 and TRBJ2-1; 8 bases are a match to TRBD1. Germline values: CDR1 SGHDN, CDR2 FVKESK. V lost 0 bases, J lost 10 bases, and 14 bases stayed unmatched. This CDR3 contains 17 residues. CDR3 DNA: TGTGCCAGCAGCCAAGAATTCACCGGACAGGGATCAAGGGAGCAGTTCTTC. Its translation is CASSQEFTGQGSREQFF.

The V call is TRBV13, the J call TRBJ2-7; tentative D call: TRBD2 (6 bases). The CDR3 length is 15 residues. The V end lost 5 bases, the J end lost 5 bases, and 19 bases lay between the germline ends. CDR1 is PRHDT, CDR2 FYEKMQ, per germline (reference sequence). CDR3 in DNA: TGTGCCAGCAGCCGCGGTACGGGAGTTTCCCACGAGCAGTACTTC. Translating it yields CASSRGTGVSHEQYF.

In its sample, this clone was seen a few times. The gene calls are TRBV28 and TRBJ1-2; TRBD1 might be the D (5 bases). CDR1 is MDHEN, CDR2 SYDVKM, per germline. The CDR3 sequence is 16 residues long. The V end was cut by 5 bases, the J end by 2 bases, with 18 bases between. This CDR3 reads CASSPLWQGNNYGYTF. CDR3 coding DNA: TGTGCCAGCAGTCCTCTATGGCAGGGCAACAACTATGGCTACACCTTC.

The chain has TRBV9 and TRBJ2-3; D may be TRBD1 (6 bases). V lost 2 bases and J 0 bases, leaving 13 bases between the germline ends. Germline V gene data show CDR1 as SGDLS and CDR2 as YYNGEE. The CDR3 is 16 residues long. The CDR3 sequence is CASSVLHRASTDTQYF. DNA of the CDR3: TGTGCCAGCAGCGTTCTTCACAGGGCTAGCACAGATACGCAGTATTTT. Full variable domain (missing parts from reference TRBV9 and TRBJ2-3): DSGVTQTPKHLITATGQRVTLRCSPRSGDLSVYWYQQSLDQGLQFLIQYYNGEERAKGNILERFSAQQFPDLHSELNLSSLELGDSALYFCASSVLHRASTDTQYFGPGTRLTVL.

The chain is built from TRBV6-5 and TRBJ2-7; TRBD1 matches 7 bases. J lost 4 bases, V lost 6 bases, and 6 bases had no gene match. Looked up from germline, CDR1 is MNHEY and CDR2 is SVGAGI. This CDR3 region has 13 residues. This chain's CDR3 is CASSRDRLYEQYF. DNA for the CDR3: TGTGCCAGCAGCCGGGACAGATTGTACGAGCAGTACTTC.

With respect to this clone: Different DNA sequences within this sample yield the same CDR3. This sequence joins TRBV18 and TRBJ2-5; TRBD1 aligns across 7 bases. The germline gives CDR1 KGHSH, CDR2 LQKENI. V lost 6 bases and J lost 3; bases outside the gene matches: 4. The CDR3 totals 13 residues. The CDR3 coding sequence is TGTGCCAGCTCCCCCGACAGGGAAGAGACCCAGTACTTC. Residues: CASSPDREETQYF. The full variable domain, completed using reference TRBV18 and TRBJ2-5, is NAGVMQNPRHLVRRRGQEARLRCSPMKGHSHVYWYRQLPEEGLKFMVYLQKENIIDESGMPKERFSAEFPKEGPSILRIQQVVRGDSAAYFCASSPDREETQYFGPGTRLLVL.

J is TRBJ2-3 and V is TRBV6-5; 9 nucleotides match TRBD2. CDR3 length equals 14 residues. J was trimmed by 5 bases and V by 3 bases; bases with no gene match: 3. The germline gives CDR1 MNHEY, CDR2 SVGAGI. The CDR3 protein is CASSYRRGGDTQYF. The CDR3 DNA is TGTGCCAGCAGTTATAGGCGGGGGGGAGATACGCAGTATTTT.

This clone was detected a few times. This sequence joins TRBV10-3 and TRBJ2-7, with D perhaps TRBD1 (6 bases). Germline values: CDR1 ENHRY, CDR2 SYGVKD. The CDR3 length is 12 residues. Trimming left V 4 bases short and J 6 bases short, with 10 bases between. As DNA, the CDR3 is TGTGCCATCAGTGTGGGCAGGGGCGAGCAGTACTTC. This sequence encodes CAISVGRGEQYF.

The CDR3 region has the DNA TGTGCCAGCAGTTACAGACTAGCGGGAGTGTCTGAGCAGTTCTTC. The encoded protein is CASSYRLAGVSEQFF. V usage is TRBV28 and J usage is TRBJ2-1; 12 nucleotides align to TRBD2. This CDR3 is 15 amino acids long. Losses at the gene ends were 4 bases for V and 9 bases for J; bases not matched to a gene: 7. CDR1 and CDR2 from the germline V gene are MDHEN and SYDVKM.

This clone was counted only a few times. V usage is TRBV7-2 and J usage is TRBJ2-7, with D possibly matching TRBD1 (6 bases). The CDR3 has 15 residues. Trimming took off 4 bases at V and 5 bases at J, with 18 bases between the two ends. The germline V gene encodes CDR1 SGHTA and CDR2 FQGNSA. In DNA, the CDR3 is TGTGCCAGCAGCTCACAGACAGGACCCGGCGACGAGCAGTACTTC. As protein: CASSSQTGPGDEQYF. Together with reference TRBV7-2 and TRBJ2-7, the CDR3 gives the full variable domain: GAGVSQSPSNKVTEKGKDVELRCDPISGHTALYWYRQSLGQGLEFLIYFQGNSAPDKSGLPSDRFSAERTGGSVSTLTIQRTQQEDSAVYLCASSSQTGPGDEQYFGPGTRLTVT.

This clone was observed a handful of times. The chain has TRBV6-5 and TRBJ2-1; TRBD2 matches at 7 bases. The length of the CDR3 is 13 residues. Germline V CDR1 and CDR2: MNHEY, SVGAGI. V shed 3 bases, J shed 15 bases, and the junction held 11 bases outside the gene matches. The CDR3 reads CASSYRLAGTRFF. The DNA for the CDR3 is TGTGCCAGCAGTTATCGACTAGCAGGAACCCGGTTCTTC.

V usage is TRBV5-4 and J usage is TRBJ2-3; D remains unclear. Germline loops: CDR1 SGHNT, CDR2 YYREEE (reference sequence). This CDR3 region has 12 residues. Trimming removed 4 bases at V and 9 bases at J, with 12 bases between. CDR3 bases: TGTGCCAGCAGCAAATCCGAGGTCACGCAGTATTTT. Encoded protein: CASSKSEVTQYF.

This clone has only a few counts. The chain couples TRBV5-1 to TRBJ2-1; possible D gene TRBD1, 6 bases. CDR3 length: 15 amino acids. The germline CDR1 and CDR2 sequences are SGHRS and YFSETQ. V was trimmed by 4 bases and J by 4 bases, leaving 15 bases between them. The CDR3 protein is CASSPGWGRYNEQFF. DNA of the CDR3: TGCGCCAGCAGCCCCGGCTGGGGGCGATACAATGAGCAGTTCTTC.

This CDR3 is CASSVGDTTYGYTF. In DNA form, the CDR3 reads TGTGCCAGCAGCGTAGGGGACACCACCTATGGCTACACCTTC. This chain uses TRBV9 with TRBJ1-2; tentatively, D is TRBD1 (6 bases). The CDR3 is 14 amino acids. Trimming took off 0 bases at V and 4 bases at J, with 10 bases between the two ends. The V gene's germline CDR1 is SGDLS and CDR2 YYNGEE. Looking up the rest from reference TRBV9 and TRBJ1-2 gives the full variable domain: DSGVTQTPKHLITATGQRVTLRCSPRSGDLSVYWYQQSLDQGLQFLIQYYNGEERAKGNILERFSAQQFPDLHSELNLSSLELGDSALYFCASSVGDTTYGYTFGSGTRLTVV.

This clone was picked up a small number of times. The V call is TRBV5-6, the J call TRBJ2-5; TRBD2 aligns across 13 bases. The CDR3 has 16 amino acids. CDR1 and CDR2 (germline): SGHDT, YYEEEE. The junction had 4 bases not matched to a gene; V was cut back by 3 bases and J by 2 bases. The CDR3 DNA follows: TGTGCCAGCAGCTATATACTAGCGGGAGGGCAAGAGACCCAGTACTTC. Translated, it gives CASSYILAGGQETQYF.

Only a few counts were recorded for this clone. The chain links TRBV4-2 to TRBJ2-2; 9 bases align to TRBD2. The junction had 7 bases not matched to a gene; V was cut back by 1 base and J by 7 bases. The CDR3 is 16 amino acids. Per the germline V gene, CDR1 is LGHNA and CDR2 is YNFKEQ. CDR3: CASSQAGLAGNGELFF. In nucleotides, the CDR3 is TGTGCCAGCAGCCAAGCGGGACTAGCTGGGAACGGGGAGCTGTTTTTT.

This clone turned up a few times. The rearrangement links TRBV20-1 to TRBJ2-3; D is uncertain. Germline CDR1 and CDR2: DFQATT and SNEGSKA (reference sequence). The CDR3 runs to 11 residues. The V gene lost 2 bases and the J gene lost 5 bases, with 5 bases spanning the gap. This chain's CDR3 is CSARSRDTQYF. CDR3 DNA sequence: TGCAGTGCTAGATCGAGAGATACGCAGTATTTT.

This clone showed up just a few times. V is TRBV5-1 and J is TRBJ2-1; 12 nucleotides match TRBD2. The CDR3 totals 16 residues. CDR1 and CDR2 from the germline V gene are SGHRS and YFSETQ. V was clipped by 4 bases and J by 3 bases; unmatched bases: 5. CDR3 nucleotide sequence: TGCGCCAGCAGCATTGGACTAGCGGGGAGCTACAATGAGCAGTTCTTC. Translating gives CASSIGLAGSYNEQFF.

The chain links TRBV7-9 to TRBJ2-1; unclear D gene. Germline V CDR1 and CDR2: SEHNR, FQNEAQ (reference sequence). This CDR3 contains 15 residues. With 0 bases removed from V and 0 bases from J, the gap between germline ends came to 6 bases. The CDR3 DNA reads as TGTGCCAGCAGCTTAGCCCGTAGCTCCTACAATGAGCAGTTCTTC. Encoded protein: CASSLARSSYNEQFF.